The 32 T cell receptor beta chains below were found in one sample sequenced in a study of T cell responses to AZD1222 COVID-19 vaccine. The method was immunoSEQ multiplex PCR; TCRdb's version includes in-frame clones alone and lacks a portion of them. The profile shows 150,000 to 200,000 clones, roughly nine tenths of them singletons. The specimen comprised peripheral blood, sampled on day 0 of AZD1222 vaccination. The receptors originated from an adult in good health.

This chain links TRBV11-2 with TRBJ1-1; D ambiguous. In germline, CDR1 is SGHAT, CDR2 FQNNGV. The CDR3 runs 13 residues. Trimming left V 8 bases short and J 1 base short, with 11 bases between. The CDR3, as DNA: TGTGCCAGCCTTTGGGCGCCGAACACTGAAGCTTTCTTT. Translating it yields CASLWAPNTEAFF.

This chain links TRBV25-1 with TRBJ1-3, with D possibly matching TRBD1 (5 bases). The CDR3 totals 15 residues. The germline V and J ends were trimmed by 10 bases and 4 bases, with 20 bases remaining between them. CDR1 is MGHDK and CDR2 is SYGVNS in the germline V gene. This CDR3 reads CATSPRGLRGNTIYF. The CDR3 DNA is TGTGCCACCTCCCCGCGGGGCCTACGCGGAAACACCATATATTTT.

This sequence joins TRBV6-5 and TRBJ1-2; D may be TRBD1 (6 bases). V lost 8 bases to trimming and J lost 1 base, with 14 bases between them. The CDR3 covers 14 residues. CDR1 is MNHEY and CDR2 is SVGAGI in the germline V gene. The CDR3 loop reads CASARQDGNYGYTF. In DNA form, the CDR3 reads TGTGCCAGCGCCAGACAGGACGGTAACTATGGCTACACCTTC.

The CDR3 bases are TGCAGCGTGGGCGACCGGGACAGTCGCGGCTACACCTTC. This translates into CSVGDRDSRGYTF. The genes are TRBV29-1 and TRBJ1-2, with 7 bases aligning to TRBD1. The CDR3 runs to 13 residues. CDR1 and CDR2 (germline): SQVTM, ANQGSEA. V lost 6 bases to trimming and J lost 8 bases; unmatched junction nucleotides: 12.

This clone was detected once. The chain couples TRBV28 to TRBJ2-7, with D uncertain. With 6 bases removed from V and 7 bases from J, the gap between germline ends came to 22 bases. This CDR3 has 15 amino acids. Germline values: CDR1 MDHEN, CDR2 SYDVKM. The CDR3 sequence: CASSFTGSGMGEQYF. The CDR3 bases are TGTGCCAGCAGCTTCACCGGTTCTGGGATGGGGGAGCAGTACTTC.

The CDR3 is CSVEDWDRPQLQETQYF. In nucleotides, the CDR3 is TGCAGCGTTGAAGACTGGGACAGGCCCCAATTGCAAGAGACCCAGTACTTC. The chain is built from TRBV29-1 and TRBJ2-5; TRBD1 matches at 8 bases. Germline CDR1 reads SQVTM; CDR2 reads ANQGSEA. Trimming removed 0 bases from V and 2 bases from J; junction bases left unmatched: 11. The CDR3 extends over 17 amino acids.

This rearrangement joins TRBV15 to TRBJ1-2, with D uncertain. CDR1 and CDR2 (germline): LNHNV, YYDKDF (reference sequence). V was trimmed by 8 bases and J by 4 bases, leaving 11 bases between them. The CDR3 is 12 residues long. DNA of the CDR3: TGTGCCACCGCGGGCGAATCCTATGGCTACACCTTC. This codes for CATAGESYGYTF.

The chain couples TRBV5-1 to TRBJ1-5; TRBD1 is a possible D gene (5 bases). V was clipped by 0 bases and J by 0 bases, with 10 bases between them. This CDR3 has 16 residues. Germline V gene lookup returns CDR1 SGHRS and CDR2 YFSETQ. CDR3 coding DNA: TGCGCCAGCAGCTTGGGTGACAGTTATAGCAATCAGCCCCAGCATTTT. Translation: CASSLGDSYSNQPQHF.

The genes are TRBV12-3 or TRBV12-4 and TRBJ2-2; a weak D match, TRBD2 (5 bases). The CDR3 sequence is 13 residues long. With 6 bases removed from V and 5 bases from J, the gap between germline ends came to 10 bases. The CDR3 is CASRESGTGELFF. In DNA form, the CDR3 reads TGTGCCAGCAGAGAGAGCGGAACCGGGGAGCTGTTTTTT.

Points on this clone: At one of its ends the junction is not consistent with the germline gene, which may arise from a read error. This chain links TRBV29-1 with TRBJ1-1; D uncertain. Per germline, CDR1 SQVTM and CDR2 ANQGSEA. The CDR3 is 12 residues long. CDR3 sequence: CSAEKGGAEAFF. The CDR3 nucleotides read TGCAGCGCTGAAAAGGGTGGGGCTGAAGCTTTCTTT. The full variable domain, its missing parts supplied by reference TRBV29-1 and TRBJ1-1, is SAVISQKPSRDICQRGTSLTIQCQVDSQVTMMFWYRQQPGQSLTLIATANQGSEATYESGFVIDKFPISRPNLTFSTLTVSNMSPEDSSIYLCSAEKGGAEAFFGQGTRLTVV.

The chain employs TRBV6-2 or TRBV6-3 and TRBJ1-1, with TRBD1 matching 8 bases. This CDR3 is built from 14 residues. The junction had 8 bases not matched to a gene; V was cut back by 4 bases and J by 7 bases. Germline assignment: CDR1 MNHEY and CDR2 SVGEGT. The CDR3 spells CASSSGQGLLEAFF. The CDR3 bases are TGTGCCAGCAGTTCAGGACAGGGACTCCTTGAAGCTTTCTTT.

The chain has TRBV6-2 or TRBV6-3 and TRBJ2-1; 11 bases are shared with TRBD2. V was pared by 5 bases and J by 12 bases, with 9 bases of the junction left unmatched. The germline V gene has CDR1 MNHEY and CDR2 SVGEGT. There are 14 residues in the CDR3. The CDR3 sequence is CASSTSGSVGGQFF. DNA for the CDR3: TGTGCCAGCAGTACTAGCGGGAGTGTGGGGGGGCAGTTCTTC.

V is TRBV9 and J is TRBJ1-3; D might be TRBD1 (6 bases). V lost 2 bases to trimming and J lost 4 bases, with 10 bases between them. CDR3 size: 14 residues. CDR1 SGDLS and CDR2 YYNGEE come from the germline V gene. The CDR3 region is CASSVTGYGNTIYF. The CDR3 region has the DNA TGTGCCAGCAGCGTTACAGGGTACGGAAACACCATATATTTT. Complete variable domain (other parts from reference TRBV9 and TRBJ1-3): DSGVTQTPKHLITATGQRVTLRCSPRSGDLSVYWYQQSLDQGLQFLIQYYNGEERAKGNILERFSAQQFPDLHSELNLSSLELGDSALYFCASSVTGYGNTIYFGEGSWLTVV.

The gene calls are TRBV7-2 and TRBJ1-1; D unclear. This CDR3 has 15 residues. Germline V gene data show CDR1 as SGHTA and CDR2 as FQGNSA. V lost 7 bases and J lost 1, with 16 bases in between. The CDR3: CASTISASANTEAFF. Here the CDR3 DNA reads TGTGCCAGCACTATTTCGGCGTCAGCGAACACTGAAGCTTTCTTT.

This clone appeared many times. V and J are TRBV7-9 and TRBJ1-2; D possibly corresponds to TRBD1 (6 bases). There are 13 residues in the CDR3. Germline V gene data show CDR1 as SEHNR and CDR2 as FQNEAQ (reference sequence). Trimming shortened V by 1 base and J by 7 bases, and 10 bases separated the two germline ends. The CDR3 here is CASSLEQGGGYTF. The CDR3 DNA is TGTGCCAGCAGCTTAGAACAGGGTGGTGGCTACACCTTC. Full variable domain (rest looked up from reference TRBV7-9 and TRBJ1-2): DTGVSQNPRHKITKRGQNVTFRCDPISEHNRLYWYRQTLGQGPEFLTYFQNEAQLEKSRLLSDRFSAERPKGSFSTLEIQRTEQGDSAMYLCASSLEQGGGYTFGSGTRLTVV.

CDR3 sequence: CATSASSNEQFF. CDR3 bases: TGTGCCACCAGTGCGTCGTCCAATGAGCAGTTCTTC. The chain joins TRBV24-1 to TRBJ2-1; the D is unclear. The V end was cut by 5 bases, the J end by 6 bases, with 7 bases between. The CDR3 totals 12 residues. Per the germline V gene, CDR1 is KGHDR and CDR2 is SFDVKD.

The CDR3 here is CASSLGRNTIYF. CDR3 bases: TGTGCCAGCAGTTTGGGGCGAAACACCATATATTTT. The chain is built from TRBV12-3 or TRBV12-4 and TRBJ1-3; TRBD1 might be the D (5 bases). V lost 3 bases and J 5 bases, leaving 5 bases between the germline ends. The CDR3 spans 12 residues.

The chain employs TRBV18 and TRBJ2-3, with D uncertain. This CDR3 is 11 amino acids long. Germline-derived CDR1 and CDR2 are KGHSH and LQKENI. Trimming shortened V by 3 bases and J by 6 bases, and 4 bases separated the two germline ends. Here the CDR3 reads CASSPEDTQYF. For the CDR3, the DNA is TGTGCCAGCTCACCGGAGGATACGCAGTATTTT.

The V gene is TRBV20-1, the J gene TRBJ2-3; D is ambiguous. The germline CDR1 and CDR2 sequences are DFQATT and SNEGSKA (reference sequence). The CDR3 extends over 17 amino acids. V was pared by 3 bases and J by 0 bases, with 19 bases between. The CDR3 DNA sequence: TGCAGTGCTAGTTTGTTGTCGGTTATTTCTAGCACAGATACGCAGTATTTT. Protein: CSASLLSVISSTDTQYF.

The J gene is TRBJ1-1, the V gene TRBV18; TRBD1 aligns across 8 bases. The CDR3 extends over 14 amino acids. Germline V gives CDR1 KGHSH, CDR2 LQKENI. After removal of 3 bases from V and 11 bases from J, the junction contained 11 bases not matched to a gene. This CDR3 reads CASSPRQGSLGAFF. DNA for the CDR3: TGTGCCAGCTCACCTCGACAGGGGAGCCTTGGCGCTTTCTTT.

The chain recombines TRBV19 with TRBJ1-1, with a weak D call TRBD1 (5 bases). The germline V gene has CDR1 LNHDA and CDR2 SQIVND (reference sequence). The V gene lost 6 bases and the J gene lost 5 bases, with 13 bases spanning the gap. This CDR3 has 13 amino acids. The CDR3 loop reads CASSQAKGTEAFF. CDR3 bases: TGTGCCAGTAGCCAGGCTAAGGGGACTGAAGCTTTCTTT.

The CDR3 DNA sequence: TGTGCCAGCAGTTTAAGGCGGAGAATCAATGAGCAGTTCTTC. It specifies CASSLRRRINEQFF. The chain recombines TRBV27 with TRBJ2-1; D remains ambiguous. V was cut by 2 bases and J by 6 bases, with 11 bases left in between. The CDR3 is 14 residues long. Germline CDR1 is MNHEY and CDR2 is SMNVEV (reference sequence).

The chain has TRBV5-8 and TRBJ1-1; 12 nucleotides line up with TRBD1. Germline V gene sequence: CDR1 SGHTS, CDR2 YDEGEE. The CDR3 covers 16 residues. J gave up 0 bases and V 3 bases, and 3 bases lay outside the gene matches. The CDR3 DNA follows: TGTGCCAGCAGCTCAGGGACAGGGGGCTTGAACACTGAAGCTTTCTTT. It is translated as CASSSGTGGLNTEAFF.

The chain's CDR3 is CASSREAERGSPLHF. Here the CDR3 DNA reads TGCGCCAGCAGCAGGGAGGCGGAGCGGGGTTCACCCCTCCACTTT. The chain has TRBV5-1 and TRBJ1-6; no firm D call. The CDR3 is made up of 15 amino acids. Per the germline V gene, CDR1 is SGHRS and CDR2 is YFSETQ. With 4 bases removed from V and 9 bases from J, the gap between germline ends came to 17 bases.

This chain uses TRBV6-5 with TRBJ2-2; the D is unclear. The germline V gene encodes CDR1 MNHEY and CDR2 SVGAGI. This CDR3 spans 15 amino acids. V was shortened by 10 bases and J by 0 bases, with 15 bases between the two germline ends. CDR3 DNA: TGTGCCACCCACTCGGGCAGGCCGAACACCGGGGAGCTGTTTTTT. Protein product: CATHSGRPNTGELFF.

The chain links TRBV11-3 to TRBJ2-3; D could derive from TRBD1 or TRBD2 (5 bases each). Germline loops: CDR1 SGHNT, CDR2 YENEEA. The CDR3 spans 16 residues. V was cut by 1 base and J by 3 bases, with 14 bases left in between. The CDR3 reads CASSLGEGFGTDTQYF. The DNA for the CDR3 is TGTGCCAGCAGCTTAGGAGAGGGGTTCGGGACAGATACGCAGTATTTT.

The chain employs TRBV7-3 and TRBJ2-5; 11 nucleotides line up with TRBD2. This CDR3 is 15 amino acids long. The germline gives CDR1 SGHTA, CDR2 FQGTGA. The V gene end was trimmed by 5 bases and the J gene end by 3 bases; junction bases not matched to a gene: 5. CDR3 protein: CASSRTSGFEETQYF. CDR3 DNA: TGTGCCAGCAGCAGGACTAGCGGGTTTGAAGAGACCCAGTACTTC.

V usage is TRBV3-1 (or the pseudogene TRBV3-2) and J usage is TRBJ1-5, with D perhaps TRBD1 (5 bases). CDR3 length: 16 amino acids. V was trimmed by 4 bases and J by 2 bases, leaving 15 bases between them. CDR1 is LGHDT, CDR2 YNNKEL, per germline (reference sequence). This CDR3 reads CASSLGRALGNQPQHF. The CDR3 DNA follows: TGTGCCAGCAGCCTAGGCAGGGCCTTGGGCAATCAGCCCCAGCATTTT.

The chain couples TRBV7-9 to TRBJ1-5, with no clear D. Germline V gives CDR1 SEHNR, CDR2 FQNEAQ (reference sequence). The CDR3 covers 13 residues. Between the trimmed V and J ends, which lost 5 bases and 5 bases, there was a span of 10 bases. CDR3 region: CASSPTRDQPQHF. DNA of the CDR3: TGTGCCAGCAGCCCGACCAGAGATCAGCCCCAGCATTTT.

V usage is TRBV7-3 and J usage is TRBJ2-3; 7 bases map to TRBD2. The V gene's germline CDR1 is SGHTA and CDR2 FQGTGA. The CDR3 spans 14 residues. The V and J ends lost 4 bases and 12 bases, in that order; junction bases with no gene match: 13. The CDR3 nucleotides read TGTGCCAGCAGCTCCTACTCCTCTAGCGGATCCCAGTATTTT. The encoded protein is CASSSYSSSGSQYF.

The J gene is TRBJ1-4, the V gene TRBV5-1; TRBD1 matches 7 bases. The CDR3 spans 14 residues. Unmatched junction bases numbered 6, after V lost 3 bases and J lost 7 bases. Germline assignment: CDR1 SGHRS and CDR2 YFSETQ. Here the CDR3 reads CASSSGDRAEKLFF. The CDR3 DNA sequence: TGCGCCAGCAGCTCTGGCGACAGGGCTGAAAAACTGTTTTTT.

The rearrangement uses TRBV3-1 (or the pseudogene TRBV3-2) and TRBJ1-5; no definite D call. There are 13 residues in the CDR3. In germline, CDR1 is LGHDT, CDR2 YNNKEL (reference sequence). Between the trimmed V and J ends, which lost 4 bases and 2 bases, there was a span of 6 bases. The CDR3 sequence is CASSPQGNQPQHF. Here the CDR3 DNA reads TGTGCCAGCAGCCCCCAGGGCAATCAGCCCCAGCATTTT.